This TCR beta chain was recorded in a study of Ad26.COV2.S vaccination and SARS-CoV-2 variants. This sample's treatment: over 15 received Ad26.COV2.S at low or high dose, single or two shots; five or six received placebo; per-sample allocation not given. At day 63 after the first vaccine or placebo injection, samples were drawn. V was pared by 2 bases and J by 4 bases, with 15 bases between. Germline lookup yields CDR1 MNHNS and CDR2 SASEGT. The CDR3 is 15 amino acids. Here immunoSEQ multiplex PCR was the method, and the copy in TCRdb shows in-frame clones only, minus some. The data contain more than 350,000 clones, more than 80% of them singletons.

The receptor was derived from a person between 18 and 59 years old who received the Ad26.COV2.S COVID-19 vaccine or a placebo. The chain couples TRBV6-1 to TRBJ2-7, with D unresolved. Specimen: peripheral blood, collected in a trial of Ad26.COV2.S vaccine versus placebo. CDR3 amino acids: CASSESPRNFYEQYF. CDR3 in DNA: TGTGCCAGCAGTGAATCTCCTAGGAATTTTTACGAGCAGTACTTC.